What follows are 5 T cell receptor beta chains derived from one specimen sequenced in a study of blood T cells in healthy people across ages. The second PCR ran roughly 6 to 11 cycles with a sample-barcoded 5' primer and J-beta primers. MiXCR, run by TCRdb on the 5' RACE reads, gives a single entry per CDR3 protein. The table shows 700,000 or so distinct CDR3 sequences, with about 24% occurring only once. Sequencing used blood. All receptors derive from a man aged 70 or older in good health.

This rearrangement joins TRBV6-5 to TRBJ2-3; D is undetermined. The V and J ends lost 7 bases and 0 bases respectively, with 8 bases between them. Germline assignment: CDR1 MNHEY and CDR2 SVGAGI. The CDR3 sequence is 13 residues long. The CDR3 coding sequence is TGTGCCAGCACGCGGCCTAGCACAGATACGCAGTATTTT. As protein: CASTRPSTDTQYF.

The table lists this clonotype with a few counts. V usage is TRBV12-3 or TRBV12-4 and J usage is TRBJ2-5, with 8 bases fitting TRBD2. The DNA end lines up better with TRBJ2-7; the J call may be wrong. The CDR3 is made up of 13 amino acids. For the CDR3, the DNA is TGTGCCAGCACTTTCGGGGGGGCCTACGAGCAGTACTTC. Protein: CASTFGGAYEQYF.

This clonotype appeared a few times. V usage is TRBV18 and J usage is TRBJ2-2; 7 bases agree with TRBD1. Germline CDR1 KGHSH, CDR2 LQKENI. The length of the CDR3 is 17 residues. The V gene end was trimmed by 3 bases and the J gene end by 0 bases; junction bases not matched to a gene: 7. This CDR3 is CASSPRQGPSNTGELFF. In nucleotides, the CDR3 is TGTGCCAGCTCACCGAGACAGGGTCCCTCGAACACCGGGGAGCTGTTTTTT.

This clonotype was detected once. The V and J genes are TRBV2 and TRBJ2-1, with 8 bases lining up with TRBD2. The CDR3 has 16 residues. V lost 1 base, J lost 5 bases, and 7 bases stayed unmatched. CDR1 and CDR2 from the germline V gene are SNHLY and FYNNEI. This chain's CDR3 is CASSEVWLAGDNEQFF. The CDR3 nucleotides read TGTGCCAGCAGTGAAGTTTGGCTAGCGGGCGACAATGAGCAGTTCTTC.

This clonotype was seen a few times. The rearrangement joins TRBV11-2 to TRBJ1-4; perhaps TRBD1 as D (6 bases). The V and J ends lost 0 bases and 7 bases respectively, with 18 bases between them. In germline, CDR1 is SGHAT, CDR2 FQNNGV. The CDR3 extends over 17 amino acids. CDR3 nucleotides: TGTGCCAGCAGCTTAGACCTCGCCAGGGGACCCTTTGAAAAACTGTTTTTT. Its protein is CASSLDLARGPFEKLFF.